This TCR beta chain is from a study of regulatory T cells in long-lasting Graves disease. This clonotype has a handful of counts. Investigators prepared the TCR beta libraries by applying iRepertoire HTBI primers and Arm-PCR of CDR3 regions. Via MiXCR, TCRdb re-called the multiplex PCR reads, giving one row per CDR3 protein. The table shows fewer than 600,000 distinct CDR3 sequences, with about 20% occurring only once. The time point was: persistent/refractory GD, antithyroid drugs over 5 years with positive TRAb. Generation of the TCR library employed RNA extracted from PBMCs. Between the trimmed V and J ends, which lost 3 bases and 5 bases, there was a span of 10 bases. This CDR3 contains 12 residues. Germline V lookup: CDR1 DFQATT, CDR2 SNEGSKA (reference sequence).

This clonotype was obtained from a female donor with Graves disease. Sequenced here: peripheral blood mononuclear cells (PBMCs), sampled when the disease was refractory, from a patient treated with antithyroid drugs. The chain joins TRBV20-1 to TRBJ1-1; a weak D match, TRBD1 (5 bases). CDR3 loop: CSASRQPTEAFF. The CDR3 nucleotides are TGCAGTGCTAGCAGACAGCCAACTGAAGCTTTCTTT.